The rows below give T cell receptor beta chains drawn from one sample of a study of T cell responses to AZD1222 COVID-19 vaccine. Sequencing was performed with immunoSEQ multiplex PCR; in TCRdb, only in-frame clones are kept and a portion is missing. This table has about 110,000 clones, around 90% appearing once. The source material was peripheral blood, sampled 28 days after the second AZD1222 dose. The receptors were gathered from an adult who received the AZD1222 COVID-19 vaccine. Both conserved end residues are part of each CDR3. D genes are given only for firm matches. Size tells how often a clone was seen (once, few, many) or the class of an expanded clone, and some rows leave it out.

cdr3_length	v_call	j_call	clone_size	d_call	cdr3_nt	cdr3_aa
16	TRBV18	TRBJ2-2	NA	TRBD1	TGTGCCAGCTCACCAACCGGGACAGGGGACACCGGGGAGCTGTTTTTT	CASSPTGTGDTGELFF
12	TRBV10-3	TRBJ1-1	NA	NA	TGTGCCATCAGTGAGAGGTCAATTGAAGCTTTCTTT	CAISERSIEAFF
15	TRBV3-1/TRBV3-2	TRBJ1-2	NA	NA	TGTGCCAGCCGACCACAGCACGGGGGGAACTATGGCTACACCTTC	CASRPQHGGNYGYTF
14	TRBV6-6	TRBJ1-1	NA	NA	TGTGCCAGCAGGCAGACAGGCAAGAACACTGAAGCTTTCTTT	CASRQTGKNTEAFF
13	TRBV6-6	TRBJ1-1	NA	NA	TGTGCCAGCAGTCCCAAGCGGACAAGTGAAGCTTTCTTT	CASSPKRTSEAFF
12	TRBV24-1	TRBJ1-1	NA	NA	TGTGCCACCAGCCCGTCCGGGACTGAAGCTTTCTTT	CATSPSGTEAFF
13	TRBV21-1	TRBJ1-1	NA	NA	TGTGCCGGACAGGGGCCCCTGAACACTGAAGCTTTCTTT	CAGQGPLNTEAFF
17	TRBV18	TRBJ1-2	NA	NA	TGTGCCAGCTCACCCACAGCTGAGGGGGAAGAAAACTATGGCTACACCTTC	CASSPTAEGEENYGYTF
13	TRBV12-3/TRBV12-4	TRBJ1-2	once	NA	TGTGCCAGCAGTTTAGCGCTCGGAGGTGGCTACACCTTC	CASSLALGGGYTF
16	TRBV6-5	TRBJ2-1	NA	NA	TGTGCCAGCAGTTACTCGAATTCCGTGGGAGGACATGAGCAGTTCTTC	CASSYSNSVGGHEQFF
14	TRBV29-1	TRBJ2-2	NA	NA	TGCAGCGTACGAGAACAGGGGAACACCGGGGAGCTGTTTTTT	CSVREQGNTGELFF
13	TRBV9	TRBJ1-1	NA	NA	TGTGCCAGCGGCGTAGTAAAGAACACTGAAGCTTTCTTT	CASGVVKNTEAFF
14	TRBV5-1	TRBJ2-3	NA	NA	TGCGCCAGCAGCTTGGGGGTACGGGCAGATACGCAGTATTTT	CASSLGVRADTQYF
12	TRBV5-1	TRBJ2-7	NA	NA	TGCGCCAGCAGCTTGGAGGGGAGAGAGCAGTACTTC	CASSLEGREQYF
14	TRBV15	TRBJ2-1	NA	NA	TGTGCCACCAGCAGTGGAACAGGGTTGGATGAGCAGTTCTTC	CATSSGTGLDEQFF
12	TRBV19	TRBJ1-1	NA	NA	TGTGCCAGTAGTACCCCTATAGGTGAAGCTTTCTTT	CASSTPIGEAFF
13	TRBV5-8	TRBJ2-2	NA	NA	TGTGCCAGCAGCCCTGGCTCGGGGGCGGGGCTGTTTTTT	CASSPGSGAGLFF
13	TRBV6-2/TRBV6-3	TRBJ2-7	NA	NA	TGTGCCAGCAGTTCGGGACCTCTCTACGAGCAGTACTTC	CASSSGPLYEQYF
17	TRBV4-1	TRBJ2-7	NA	NA	TGCGCCAGCAGCCAAATGGAGGGGGAGGGGAGGATTAACGAGCAGTACTTC	CASSQMEGEGRINEQYF
13	TRBV7-2	TRBJ1-2	NA	NA	TGTGCCAGCAGCTTAGCGGTGTCGTGGGGCTACACCTTC	CASSLAVSWGYTF
15	TRBV19	TRBJ2-4	NA	NA	TGTGCCAGTAGGTCTCTGGACCCGGCCAAAAACATTCAGTACTTC	CASRSLDPAKNIQYF
14	TRBV6-5	TRBJ1-1	NA	NA	TGTGCCAGCAGTTACTCGTATATGGGCAGGGAAGCTTTCTTT	CASSYSYMGREAFF
15	TRBV19	TRBJ2-2	NA	TRBD2	TGTGCCAGTAGTGTGAGCGGGATCCTCCCCGGGGAGCTGTTTTTT	CASSVSGILPGELFF
17	TRBV5-1	TRBJ2-1	NA	NA	TGCGCCAGCAGCCCTTGGACAGGGCCCAGCGGGAACAATGAGCAGTTCTTC	CASSPWTGPSGNNEQFF
16	TRBV5-6	TRBJ2-5	NA	NA	TGTGCCAGCAGCTTGGGGACAGGGAGGGGGCAAGAGACCCAGTACTTC	CASSLGTGRGQETQYF
17	TRBV7-2	TRBJ1-4	NA	NA	TGTGCCAGCAGCTTAAAGGTAACCTCCAACCTCGGTGAAAAACTGTTTTTT	CASSLKVTSNLGEKLFF
16	TRBV3-1/TRBV3-2	TRBJ2-5	few	NA	TGTGCCAGCAGCCAAGAGAGTAGTCTAGCCAGTGAGACCCAGTACTTC	CASSQESSLASETQYF
15	TRBV7-2	TRBJ1-6	NA	TRBD1	TGTGCCAGCAGCCGCCGACAGGGCCTTAATTCACCCCTCCACTTT	CASSRRQGLNSPLHF
16	TRBV18	TRBJ2-5	NA	TRBD2	TGTGCCAGCTCACCGCCGGGACTAGCGGGCGGAGAGACCCAGTACTTC	CASSPPGLAGGETQYF
14	TRBV6-5	TRBJ2-1	NA	TRBD2	TGTGCCAGCAATAGACTAGCGGACCACAATGAGCAGTTCTTC	CASNRLADHNEQFF
19	TRBV18	TRBJ2-5	NA	TRBD2	TGTGCCAGCTCACCAATGGAATTCCAGGCGGGGGGAATCCAAGAGACCCAGTACTTC	CASSPMEFQAGGIQETQYF
13	TRBV10-3	TRBJ2-1	NA	NA	TGTGCCATCCCTGGGACCGATTACAATGAGCAGTTCTTC	CAIPGTDYNEQFF
11	TRBV6-5	TRBJ2-2	NA	NA	TGTGCCAGCAGTTACGGCGGGGAGCTGTTTTTT	CASSYGGELFF
14	TRBV7-9	TRBJ1-2	NA	TRBD1	TGTGCCAGCAGCTCCCTACAGGGGTGGTATGGCTACACCTTC	CASSSLQGWYGYTF
14	TRBV6-4	TRBJ2-1	many	NA	TGTGCCAGCAGTGACCGCGGGGATTACAATGAGCAGTTCTTC	CASSDRGDYNEQFF
15	TRBV19	TRBJ2-2	NA	NA	TGTGCCAGTAGTATAACCCAGGGTCGTTCCGGGGAGCTGTTTTTT	CASSITQGRSGELFF
16	TRBV7-3	TRBJ2-7	NA	NA	TGTGCCAGCAGCTTAACAGGGGGGACCCAAGGCTGGGAGCAGTACTTC	CASSLTGGTQGWEQYF
16	TRBV13	TRBJ2-7	NA	NA	TGTGCCAGCAGCCCCCGAGGAGGGCAGGGTACCTACGAGCAGTACTTC	CASSPRGGQGTYEQYF
17	TRBV18	TRBJ2-2	once	TRBD1	TGTGCCAGCTCAGCGCTAAGGGGACAGGGGACAACCGGGGAGCTGTTTTTT	CASSALRGQGTTGELFF
12	TRBV10-3	TRBJ2-7	NA	NA	TGTGCCATCAGTGTAGTCTCCTACGAGCAGTACTTC	CAISVVSYEQYF
14	TRBV2	TRBJ2-3	NA	TRBD1	TGTGCCAGCACCGGGACAGGGGGAGCAGATACGCAGTATTTT	CASTGTGGADTQYF
16	TRBV2	TRBJ1-6	NA	NA	TGTGCCAGCATTAAAACAGGGACTTCCTATAATTCACCCCTCCACTTT	CASIKTGTSYNSPLHF
15	TRBV7-2	TRBJ2-2	NA	NA	TGTGCCAGCAGCAGGTCACAGGAGAACACCGGGGAGCTGTTTTTT	CASSRSQENTGELFF
14	TRBV3-1/TRBV3-2	TRBJ1-2	NA	TRBD1	TGTGCCAGCAGCCACGTCACCGGACAGGGTTTATACACCTTC	CASSHVTGQGLYTF
16	TRBV19	TRBJ1-5	NA	TRBD1	TGTGCCAGTGGGGACAGGGGGACGCTTAGCAATCAGCCCCAGCATTTT	CASGDRGTLSNQPQHF
12	TRBV6-5	TRBJ1-1	once	NA	TGTGCCAGCAGTTTTGGGAACACTGAAGCTTTCTTT	CASSFGNTEAFF
12	TRBV6-5	TRBJ1-6	NA	NA	TGTGCCAGCAGCCCACAAAATTCACCCCTCCACTTT	CASSPQNSPLHF
19	TRBV7-2	TRBJ2-7	once	NA	TGTGCCAGCAGCCTGAGGGGACAGAGTGCGGGGGGCCCAACCTACGAGCAGTACTTC	CASSLRGQSAGGPTYEQYF
13	TRBV12-3/TRBV12-4	TRBJ1-5	NA	TRBD1	TGTGCCAGCAGTGCCGACAGGGATCAGCCCCAGCATTTT	CASSADRDQPQHF
13	TRBV6-2/TRBV6-3	TRBJ1-5	NA	TRBD1	TGTGCCAGCAGTTCTGACAGGGTTCAGCCCCAGCATTTT	CASSSDRVQPQHF
16	TRBV5-4	TRBJ2-3	NA	TRBD2	TGTGCCAGCAGCCGGCAGGGCGGGGGGGTCACAGATACGCAGTATTTT	CASSRQGGGVTDTQYF
13	TRBV15	TRBJ1-2	NA	NA	TGTGCCACCAGCAGACACAGGTTTTATGGCTACACCTTC	CATSRHRFYGYTF
13	TRBV5-1	TRBJ1-2	NA	NA	TGCGCCAGCAGCTTGCCAGGGGCAGATGGCTACACCTTC	CASSLPGADGYTF
14	TRBV6-5	TRBJ1-3	few	NA	TGTGCCAGCAGCGGGTGGATGGATGGAAACACCATATATTTT	CASSGWMDGNTIYF
14	TRBV6-2/TRBV6-3	TRBJ1-1	NA	NA	TGTGCCAGCAGTTACGTAGGGGGGAACACTGAAGCTTTCTTT	CASSYVGGNTEAFF
16	TRBV27	TRBJ1-4	NA	TRBD1	TGTGCCAGCAGTCTACGTCCCGGGACAGCTAATGAAAAACTGTTTTTT	CASSLRPGTANEKLFF
15	TRBV4-3	TRBJ2-7	once	NA	TGCGCCAGCAGCCGTTACGGGACAAGGCCTTACGAGCAGTACTTC	CASSRYGTRPYEQYF
15	TRBV6-5	TRBJ1-5	NA	NA	TGTGCCAGCAGTTACTCGGCCCCAGGAAATCAGCCCCAGCATTTT	CASSYSAPGNQPQHF
13	TRBV2	TRBJ2-1	NA	NA	TGTGCCAGCAGGACAGGGAGGACCAATGAGCAGTTCTTC	CASRTGRTNEQFF
15	TRBV5-4	TRBJ2-2	NA	NA	TGTGCCAGCAGCCCACACCAGTTGGACACCGGGGAGCTGTTTTTT	CASSPHQLDTGELFF